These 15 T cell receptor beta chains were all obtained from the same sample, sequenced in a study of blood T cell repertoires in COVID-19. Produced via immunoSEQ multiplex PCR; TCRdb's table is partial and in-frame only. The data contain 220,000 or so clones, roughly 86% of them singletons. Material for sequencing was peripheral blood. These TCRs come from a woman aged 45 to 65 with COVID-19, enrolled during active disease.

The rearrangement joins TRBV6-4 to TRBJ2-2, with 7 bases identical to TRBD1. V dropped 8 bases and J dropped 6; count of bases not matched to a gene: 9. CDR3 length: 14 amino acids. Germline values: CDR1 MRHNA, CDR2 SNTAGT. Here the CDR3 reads CASRVQGFAGELFF. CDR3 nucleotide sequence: TGTGCCAGCCGAGTACAGGGGTTTGCCGGGGAGCTGTTTTTT.

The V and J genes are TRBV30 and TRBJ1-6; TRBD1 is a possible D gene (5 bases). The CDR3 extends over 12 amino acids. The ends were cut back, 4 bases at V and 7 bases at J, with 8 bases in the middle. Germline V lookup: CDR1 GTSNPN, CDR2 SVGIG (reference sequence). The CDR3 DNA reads TGTGCCTGGAAAGACAGAAATTCACCCCTCCACTTT. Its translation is CAWKDRNSPLHF.

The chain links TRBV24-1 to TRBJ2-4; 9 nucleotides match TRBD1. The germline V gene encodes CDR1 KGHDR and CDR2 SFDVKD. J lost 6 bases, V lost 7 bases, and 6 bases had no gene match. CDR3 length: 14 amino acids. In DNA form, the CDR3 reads TGTGCCACCAGCACCGGGACAGGGACAAACATTCAGTACTTC. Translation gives CATSTGTGTNIQYF.

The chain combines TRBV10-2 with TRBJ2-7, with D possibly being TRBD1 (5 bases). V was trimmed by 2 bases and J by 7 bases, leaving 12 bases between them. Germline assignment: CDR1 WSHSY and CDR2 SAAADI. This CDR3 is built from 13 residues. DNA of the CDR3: TGCGCCAGCAGTGAGGGGTGGGGCTGGGAGCAGTACTTC. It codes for CASSEGWGWEQYF.

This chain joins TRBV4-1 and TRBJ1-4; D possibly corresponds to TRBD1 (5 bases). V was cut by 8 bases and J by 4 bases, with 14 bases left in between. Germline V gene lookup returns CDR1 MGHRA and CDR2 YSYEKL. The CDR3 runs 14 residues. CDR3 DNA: TGCGCCAGCGGGAGGGACGGAATTAATGAAAAACTGTTTTTT. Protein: CASGRDGINEKLFF.

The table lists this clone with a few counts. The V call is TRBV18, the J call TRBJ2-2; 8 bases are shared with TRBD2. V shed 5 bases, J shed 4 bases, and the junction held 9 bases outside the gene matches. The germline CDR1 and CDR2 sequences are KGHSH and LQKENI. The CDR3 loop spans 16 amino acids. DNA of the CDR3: TGTGCCAGCTCATCCCAGCGGGGGATCTCCACCGGGGAGCTGTTTTTT. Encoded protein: CASSSQRGISTGELFF.

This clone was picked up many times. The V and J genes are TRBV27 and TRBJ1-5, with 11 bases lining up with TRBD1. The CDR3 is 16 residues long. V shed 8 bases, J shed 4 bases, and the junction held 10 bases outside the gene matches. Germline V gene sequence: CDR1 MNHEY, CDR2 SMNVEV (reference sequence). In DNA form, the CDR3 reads TGTGCCAGCGGGACAGGGGGTTCGTCCATGAATCAGCCCCAGCATTTT. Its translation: CASGTGGSSMNQPQHF.

The CDR3 protein is CASRLRDLTKGQPQHF. CDR3 in DNA: TGTGCCAGCAGACTACGGGACTTAACTAAGGGCCAGCCCCAGCATTTT. The gene calls are TRBV28 and TRBJ1-5; D is possibly TRBD1 (5 bases). V shed 6 bases and J shed 7 bases, with 22 bases lying between them. The V gene's germline CDR1 is MDHEN and CDR2 SYDVKM. The CDR3 has 16 residues.

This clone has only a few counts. Here the CDR3 reads CASSPGGTGNTIYF. CDR3 nucleotides: TGTGCCAGCAGCCCGGGAGGGACTGGAAACACCATATATTTT. The V and J genes are TRBV7-2 and TRBJ1-3; D not certain. V lost 5 bases and J 2 bases, leaving 10 bases between the germline ends. CDR1 and CDR2 (germline): SGHTA, FQGNSA. This CDR3 has 14 residues.

CDR3 in amino acids: CASSLRAFDGELFF. DNA for the CDR3: TGTGCCAGCAGCTTAAGAGCTTTTGACGGGGAGCTGTTTTTT. The chain joins TRBV7-3 to TRBJ2-2; D is undetermined. CDR1 and CDR2 (germline): SGHTA, FQGTGA. V was cut by 1 base and J by 7 bases, with 10 bases left in between. The CDR3 is 14 amino acids.

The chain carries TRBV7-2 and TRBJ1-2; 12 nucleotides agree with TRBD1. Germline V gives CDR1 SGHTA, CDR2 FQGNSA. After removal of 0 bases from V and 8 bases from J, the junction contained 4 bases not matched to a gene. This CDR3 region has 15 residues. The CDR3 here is CASSLAGQGARGYTF. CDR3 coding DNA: TGTGCCAGCAGCTTAGCGGGACAGGGGGCTCGGGGCTACACCTTC. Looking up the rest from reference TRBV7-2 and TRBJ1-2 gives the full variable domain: GAGVSQSPSNKVTEKGKDVELRCDPISGHTALYWYRQSLGQGLEFLIYFQGNSAPDKSGLPSDRFSAERTGGSVSTLTIQRTQQEDSAVYLCASSLAGQGARGYTFGSGTRLTVV.

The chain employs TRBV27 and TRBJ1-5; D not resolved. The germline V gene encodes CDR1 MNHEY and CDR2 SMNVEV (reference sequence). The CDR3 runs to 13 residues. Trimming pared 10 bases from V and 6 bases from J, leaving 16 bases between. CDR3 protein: CATSRTEGQPQHF. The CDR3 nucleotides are TGTGCCACCTCTAGGACGGAGGGTCAGCCCCAGCATTTT.

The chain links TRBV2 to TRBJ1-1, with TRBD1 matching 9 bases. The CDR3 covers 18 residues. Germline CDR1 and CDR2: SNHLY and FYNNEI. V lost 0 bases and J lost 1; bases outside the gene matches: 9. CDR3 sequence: CASSEAGTGFTWNTEAFF. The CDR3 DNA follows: TGTGCCAGCAGTGAAGCTGGGACAGGGTTTACGTGGAACACTGAAGCTTTCTTT.

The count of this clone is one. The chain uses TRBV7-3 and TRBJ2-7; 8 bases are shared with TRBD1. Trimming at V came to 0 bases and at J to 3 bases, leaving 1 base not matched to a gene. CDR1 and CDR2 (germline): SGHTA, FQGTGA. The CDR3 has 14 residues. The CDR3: CASSLTGQGYEQYF. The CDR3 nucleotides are TGTGCCAGCAGCTTAACAGGACAGGGCTACGAGCAGTACTTC.

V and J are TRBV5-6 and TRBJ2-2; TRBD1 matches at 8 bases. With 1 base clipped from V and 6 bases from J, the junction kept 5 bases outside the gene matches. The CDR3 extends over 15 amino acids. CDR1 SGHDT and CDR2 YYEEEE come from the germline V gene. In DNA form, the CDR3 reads TGTGCCAGCAGCTTGATAGGACAGGGCTCCGGGGAGCTGTTTTTT. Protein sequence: CASSLIGQGSGELFF.